This T cell receptor beta chain was identified in a study of Tregs in tolerant kidney transplant recipients. General study results and limits: Biological reproducibility was not directly addressed in this study. The most relevant donor-specific Treg TCRbeta repertoire apparently came from expansion with activated donor B cells. Few patients were studied, so findings need validation in larger groups.

Of note for this clone: Its antigen is not known.

The nonmyeloablative bone marrow transplants came from related graft donors, with transient mixed chimerism. CD4+CD25+CD127- Tregs, CD4+CD25- non-Tregs, CD4 and CD8 cells were sorted. Repertoires were generated with immunoSEQ multiplex PCR, while TCRdb's copy carries only in-frame clones and drops some. Among about 64,000 clones, approximately 87% were seen once, and the ten largest hold 3.5% to 4%. This receptor was identified in a human patient who received a combined kidney and bone marrow transplant. Some T cells may arise from the graft donor. This specimen was CD4+ T cells from blood (PBMCs), taken 6 months after the transplant.

The CDR3 sequence is CAWSPHSGSNEQFF. For the CDR3, the DNA is TGTGCCTGGAGTCCCCATAGCGGGAGCAATGAGCAGTTCTTC. This chain links TRBV30 with TRBJ2-1; 9 nucleotides align to TRBD2. This CDR3 contains 14 residues. Per the germline V gene, CDR1 is GTSNPN and CDR2 is SVGIG (reference sequence). After removal of 2 bases from V and 6 bases from J, the junction contained 5 bases not matched to a gene.